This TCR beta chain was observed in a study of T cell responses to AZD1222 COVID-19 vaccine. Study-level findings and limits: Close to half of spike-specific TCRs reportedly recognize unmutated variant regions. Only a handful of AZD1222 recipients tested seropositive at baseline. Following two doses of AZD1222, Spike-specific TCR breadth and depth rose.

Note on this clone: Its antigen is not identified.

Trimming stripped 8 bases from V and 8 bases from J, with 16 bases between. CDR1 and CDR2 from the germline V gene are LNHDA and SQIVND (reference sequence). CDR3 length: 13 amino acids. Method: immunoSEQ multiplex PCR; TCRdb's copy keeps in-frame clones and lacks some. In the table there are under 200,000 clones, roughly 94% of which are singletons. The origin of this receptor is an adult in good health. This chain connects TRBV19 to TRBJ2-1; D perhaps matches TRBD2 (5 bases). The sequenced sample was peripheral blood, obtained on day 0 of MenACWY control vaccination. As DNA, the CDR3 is TGTGCCAGTCGGGGTTTAGTAGAATATGAGCAGTTCTTC. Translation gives CASRGLVEYEQFF.